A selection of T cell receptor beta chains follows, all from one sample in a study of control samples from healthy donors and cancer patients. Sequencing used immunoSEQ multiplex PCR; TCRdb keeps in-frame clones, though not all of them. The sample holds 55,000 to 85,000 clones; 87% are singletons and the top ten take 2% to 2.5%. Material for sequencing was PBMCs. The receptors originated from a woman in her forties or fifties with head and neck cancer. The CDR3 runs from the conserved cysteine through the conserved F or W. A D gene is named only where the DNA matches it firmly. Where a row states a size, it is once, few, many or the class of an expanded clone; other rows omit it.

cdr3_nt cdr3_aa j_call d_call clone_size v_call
TGTGCCAGCAGTGGTGGGGGATATAATTCACCCCTCCACTTT CASSGGGYNSPLHF TRBJ1-6 NA few TRBV2
TGCAGAGTTGCAGTAACAGGGTTGGGCACAGATACGCAGTATTTT CRVAVTGLGTDTQYF TRBJ2-3 NA NA TRBV29-1
TGTGCCAGCAGCGTATACGAAGCTTTCTTT CASSVYEAFF TRBJ1-1 NA NA TRBV2
TGTGCCAGCAGTTGGGGGCCCAGCACAGATACGCAGTATTTT CASSWGPSTDTQYF TRBJ2-3 NA NA TRBV28
TGCGCCAGCAGCTTGGAGGGGTATGGAAACACCATATATTTT CASSLEGYGNTIYF TRBJ1-3 NA NA TRBV5-1
TGTGCCAGCAGCTCTGGTAGACAGGGGAACTATGGCTACACCTTC CASSSGRQGNYGYTF TRBJ1-2 TRBD1 NA TRBV7-2
TGTGCCAATAGTCCGGGGGGCACAGATACGCAGTATTTT CANSPGGTDTQYF TRBJ2-3 NA NA TRBV5-4
TGTGCCAGCAGCTTCGCAGGGTCAGAGGACTATGGCTACACCTTC CASSFAGSEDYGYTF TRBJ1-2 NA NA TRBV9
TGTGCCAGCAGTTTATGGGGCGGGCGGGAGACCCAGTACTTC CASSLWGGRETQYF TRBJ2-5 NA NA TRBV27
TGTGCCACCAGCAGGACAGGGAAGAACACTGAAGCTTTCTTT CATSRTGKNTEAFF TRBJ1-1 TRBD1 few TRBV15
TGTGCCAGCAGCCAAGATAGCAGGGGGCGGCAAGAGACCCAGTACTTC CASSQDSRGRQETQYF TRBJ2-5 TRBD1 NA TRBV3-1/TRBV3-2
TGTGCCAGCAGTGAATATACAGGGTCCCAAGAGACCCAGTACTTC CASSEYTGSQETQYF TRBJ2-5 NA NA TRBV6-1
TGTGCCAGCAGCTTAGGGGGCCGAGAGACCCAGTACTTC CASSLGGRETQYF TRBJ2-5 NA NA TRBV7-2
TGTGCCAGCAGTTTAAACCAAGAGACCCAGTACTTC CASSLNQETQYF TRBJ2-5 NA NA TRBV12-3/TRBV12-4
TGCGCCAGCAGCTGGACAGGGCTGCACACTGAAGCTTTCTTT CASSWTGLHTEAFF TRBJ1-1 TRBD1 NA TRBV5-1
TGTGCCTCCCGACCCAGCGGGGGGTACACAGATACGCAGTATTTT CASRPSGGYTDTQYF TRBJ2-3 TRBD2 NA TRBV2
TGTGCCAGCAGCGACGGACAGGACAATCAGCCCCAGCATTTT CASSDGQDNQPQHF TRBJ1-5 TRBD1 NA TRBV9
TGTGCCAGCAGGGCCGAACTAGCGGGGGTTGAGACCCAGTACTTC CASRAELAGVETQYF TRBJ2-5 TRBD2 NA TRBV2
TGTGCCAGCAGCGTAGGGAGCAGCGGAGGCTATGGCTACACCTTC CASSVGSSGGYGYTF TRBJ1-2 NA NA TRBV9
TGTGCCAGCAGCAGCAGACAGGGGAATACTGAAGCTTTCTTT CASSSRQGNTEAFF TRBJ1-1 TRBD1 NA TRBV9
TGTGCCAGCAGTTACTCCGGGACAAACACTGAAGCTTTCTTT CASSYSGTNTEAFF TRBJ1-1 NA NA TRBV6-6
TGTGCCACCGTGGGGGGGGAGGGAGATACGCAGTATTTT CATVGGEGDTQYF TRBJ2-3 TRBD2 NA TRBV28
TGTGCCAGTAGTATAGGAGGGATGGGGCTCACCGGGGAGCTGTTTTTT CASSIGGMGLTGELFF TRBJ2-2 NA NA TRBV19
TGCGCCAGCAGCCAGACAGGGGGGTATGAAAAACTGTTTTTT CASSQTGGYEKLFF TRBJ1-4 TRBD1 NA TRBV10-1
TGTGCCAGCAGCTTATTAGCGGGGGGGAGCACAGATACGCAGTATTTT CASSLLAGGSTDTQYF TRBJ2-3 TRBD2 NA TRBV7-2
TGTGCCAGCAGCCGATTTAGCGTTCAGGGGAGCTCCTACGAGCAGTACTTC CASSRFSVQGSSYEQYF TRBJ2-7 NA NA TRBV5-5
TGTGCCAGCAGTGGACTAGCGGGCACCGGGGAGCTGTTTTTT CASSGLAGTGELFF TRBJ2-2 TRBD2 NA TRBV2
TGTGCCAGCAGCGTATCGGGCGACAGGCTAGATCAGCCCCAGCATTTT CASSVSGDRLDQPQHF TRBJ1-5 NA NA TRBV9
TGCGCCAGCAGCTTGGTCCGGTCCTACGAGCAGTACTTC CASSLVRSYEQYF TRBJ2-7 NA NA TRBV5-1
TGTGCCTGGAGAGGGCAGGGTAGGGAAAAACTGTTTTTT CAWRGQGREKLFF TRBJ1-4 NA NA TRBV30
TGCGCCAGCAGCCTTCAAGCGGGGCCGTACCAAGAGACCCAGTACTTC CASSLQAGPYQETQYF TRBJ2-5 TRBD2 NA TRBV5-1
TGCAGCGTTGTGGAGGTGGAGGGAGACTCTGGAAACACCATATATTTT CSVVEVEGDSGNTIYF TRBJ1-3 NA NA TRBV29-1
TGTGCCAGCAGCGTAGACGCAGGGGGCGGAGGGCAGTTCTTC CASSVDAGGGGQFF TRBJ2-1 TRBD1 NA TRBV9
TGTGCCAGCAGCGGACTAGCGGGGGGGCAACGTCGAAATACGCAGTATTTT CASSGLAGGQRRNTQYF TRBJ2-3 TRBD2 few TRBV7-2
TGCGCCAGCAGCCAAGAACCGGGATCAAACTATGGCTACACCTTC CASSQEPGSNYGYTF TRBJ1-2 NA NA TRBV4-1
TGTGCCAGCAGTTACTTCAGCGGGGGGGTAGCCAAAAACATTCAGTACTTC CASSYFSGGVAKNIQYF TRBJ2-4 TRBD2 NA TRBV6-2/TRBV6-3
TGTGCCAGCAGCGCCGGGGCCAGTCGGGAGACCCAGTACTTC CASSAGASRETQYF TRBJ2-5 NA NA TRBV9